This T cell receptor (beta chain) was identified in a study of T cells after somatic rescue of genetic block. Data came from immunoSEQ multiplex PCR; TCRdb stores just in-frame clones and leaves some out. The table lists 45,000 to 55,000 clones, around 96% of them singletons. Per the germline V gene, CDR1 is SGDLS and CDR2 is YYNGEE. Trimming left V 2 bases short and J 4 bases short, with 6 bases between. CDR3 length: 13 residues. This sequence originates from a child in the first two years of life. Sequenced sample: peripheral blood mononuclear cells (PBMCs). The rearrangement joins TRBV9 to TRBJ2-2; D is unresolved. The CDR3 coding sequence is TGTGCCAGCAGCGTTTCAGTCACCGGGGAGCTGTTTTTT. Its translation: CASSVSVTGELFF.